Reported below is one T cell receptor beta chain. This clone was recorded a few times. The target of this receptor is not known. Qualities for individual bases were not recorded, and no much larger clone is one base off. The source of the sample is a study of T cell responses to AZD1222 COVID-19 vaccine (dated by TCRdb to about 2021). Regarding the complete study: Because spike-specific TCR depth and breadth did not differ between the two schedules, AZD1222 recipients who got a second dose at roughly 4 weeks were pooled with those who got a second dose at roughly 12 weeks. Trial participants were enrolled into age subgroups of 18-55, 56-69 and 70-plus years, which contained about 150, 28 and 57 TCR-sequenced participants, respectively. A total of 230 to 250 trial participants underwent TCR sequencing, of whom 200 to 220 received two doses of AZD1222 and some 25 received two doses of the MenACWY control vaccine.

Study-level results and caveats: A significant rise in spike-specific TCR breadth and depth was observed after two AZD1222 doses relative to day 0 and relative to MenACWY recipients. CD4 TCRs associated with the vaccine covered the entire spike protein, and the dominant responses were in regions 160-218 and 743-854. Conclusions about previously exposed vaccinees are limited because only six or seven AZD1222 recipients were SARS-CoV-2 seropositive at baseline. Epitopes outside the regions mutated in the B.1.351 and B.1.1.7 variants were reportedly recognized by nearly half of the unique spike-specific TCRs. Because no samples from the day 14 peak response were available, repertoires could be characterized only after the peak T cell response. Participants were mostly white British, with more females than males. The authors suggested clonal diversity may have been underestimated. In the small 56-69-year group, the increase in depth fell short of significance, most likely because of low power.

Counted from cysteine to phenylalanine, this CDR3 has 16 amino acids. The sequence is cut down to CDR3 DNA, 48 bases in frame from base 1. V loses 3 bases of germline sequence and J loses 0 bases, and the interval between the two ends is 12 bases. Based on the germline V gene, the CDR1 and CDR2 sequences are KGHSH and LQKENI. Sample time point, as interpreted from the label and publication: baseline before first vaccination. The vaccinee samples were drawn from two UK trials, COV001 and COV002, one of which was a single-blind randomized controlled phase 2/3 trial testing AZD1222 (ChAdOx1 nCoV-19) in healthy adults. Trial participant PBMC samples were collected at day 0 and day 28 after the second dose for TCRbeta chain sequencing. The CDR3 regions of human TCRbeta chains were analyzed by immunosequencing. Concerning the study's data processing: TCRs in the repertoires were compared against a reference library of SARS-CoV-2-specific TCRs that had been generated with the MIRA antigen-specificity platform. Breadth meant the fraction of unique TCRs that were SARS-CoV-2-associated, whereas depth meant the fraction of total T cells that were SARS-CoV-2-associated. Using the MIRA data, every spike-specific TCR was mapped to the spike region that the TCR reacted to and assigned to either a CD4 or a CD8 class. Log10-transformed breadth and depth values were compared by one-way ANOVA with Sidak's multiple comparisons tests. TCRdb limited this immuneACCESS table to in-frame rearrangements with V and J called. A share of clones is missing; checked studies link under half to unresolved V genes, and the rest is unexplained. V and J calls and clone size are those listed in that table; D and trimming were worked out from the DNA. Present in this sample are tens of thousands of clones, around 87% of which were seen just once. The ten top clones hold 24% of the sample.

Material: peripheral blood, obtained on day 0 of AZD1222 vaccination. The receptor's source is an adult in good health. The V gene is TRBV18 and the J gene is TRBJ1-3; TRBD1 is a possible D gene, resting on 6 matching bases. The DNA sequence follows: TGTGCCAGCTCACCGCGCAGGGGCGACTCTGGAAACACCATATATTTT. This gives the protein CASSPRRGDSGNTIYF.